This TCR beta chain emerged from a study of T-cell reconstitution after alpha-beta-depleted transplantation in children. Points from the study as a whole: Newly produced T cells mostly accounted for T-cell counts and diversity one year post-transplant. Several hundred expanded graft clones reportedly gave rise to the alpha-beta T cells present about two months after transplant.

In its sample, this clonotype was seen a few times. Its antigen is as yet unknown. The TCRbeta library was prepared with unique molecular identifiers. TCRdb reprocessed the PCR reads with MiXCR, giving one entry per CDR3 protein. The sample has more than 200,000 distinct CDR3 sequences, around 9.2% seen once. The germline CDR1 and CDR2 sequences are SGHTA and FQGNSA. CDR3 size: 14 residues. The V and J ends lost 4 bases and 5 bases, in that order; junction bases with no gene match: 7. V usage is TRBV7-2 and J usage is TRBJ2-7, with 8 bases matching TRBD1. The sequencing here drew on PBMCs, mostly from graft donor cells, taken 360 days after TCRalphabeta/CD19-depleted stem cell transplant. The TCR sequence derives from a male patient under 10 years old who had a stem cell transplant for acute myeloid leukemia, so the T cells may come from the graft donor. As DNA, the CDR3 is TGTGCCAGCAGCTCAACAGGGGGACCCAACGAGCAGTACTTC. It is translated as CASSSTGGPNEQYF.